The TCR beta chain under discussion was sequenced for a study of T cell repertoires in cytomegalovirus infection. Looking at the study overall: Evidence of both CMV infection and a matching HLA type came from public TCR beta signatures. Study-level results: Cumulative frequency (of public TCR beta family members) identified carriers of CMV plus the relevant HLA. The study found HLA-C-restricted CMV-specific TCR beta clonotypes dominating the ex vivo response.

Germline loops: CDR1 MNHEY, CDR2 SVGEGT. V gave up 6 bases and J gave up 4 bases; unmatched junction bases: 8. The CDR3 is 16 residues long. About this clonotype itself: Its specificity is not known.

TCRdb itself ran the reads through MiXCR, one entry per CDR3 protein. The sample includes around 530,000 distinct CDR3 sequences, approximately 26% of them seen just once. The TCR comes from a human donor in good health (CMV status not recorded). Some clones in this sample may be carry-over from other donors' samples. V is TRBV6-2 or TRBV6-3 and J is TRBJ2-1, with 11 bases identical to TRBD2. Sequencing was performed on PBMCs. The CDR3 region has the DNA TGTGCCAGCAGACCCCGGACTAGCGGGCGATACAATGAGCAGTTCTTC. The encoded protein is CASRPRTSGRYNEQFF.